These T cell receptor beta chains were read from a single sample in a study of cytomegalovirus exposure and HLA in healthy donors. Clones were read by immunoSEQ multiplex PCR, and TCRdb kept only the in-frame ones, dropping some. This sample yields approximately 110,000 clones, of which more than 65% are seen a single time; roughly 4% belongs to the top ten. The sequenced sample consisted of PBMCs. The receptors originated from a human donor in good health. The CDR3 runs from the conserved cysteine through the conserved F or W. Fields, in order: D gene, clone size, J gene, V gene, CDR3 DNA, CDR3 protein. A D gene is named only where the DNA matches it firmly. Part of the rows lack a size; the others show once, few, many or a class for expanded clones.

d_call: .
clone_size: .
j_call: TRBJ2-4
v_call: TRBV6-5
cdr3_nt: TGTGCCAGCAGTACAGGGACGGCCAAAAACATTCAGTACTTC
cdr3_aa: CASSTGTAKNIQYF

d_call: .
clone_size: few
j_call: TRBJ2-3
v_call: TRBV6-4
cdr3_nt: TGTGCCAGCAGTCCCCCCGGCGGGTATTTT
cdr3_aa: CASSPPGGYF

d_call: TRBD2
clone_size: few
j_call: TRBJ2-3
v_call: TRBV28
cdr3_nt: TGTGCCAGCAGGCCGACTAGCGGGAGTAGCACAGATACGCAGTATTTT
cdr3_aa: CASRPTSGSSTDTQYF

d_call: TRBD1
clone_size: .
j_call: TRBJ1-4
v_call: TRBV5-6
cdr3_nt: TGTGCCAGCAGCCTAGCCGGGTTTTATGGGACAGGGGAATATGAAAAACTGTTTTTT
cdr3_aa: CASSLAGFYGTGEYEKLFF

d_call: TRBD2
clone_size: .
j_call: TRBJ2-5
v_call: TRBV19
cdr3_nt: TGTGCCAGTAGTCTCGGACTAGCGGGAATGCTACAAGAGACCCAGTACTTC
cdr3_aa: CASSLGLAGMLQETQYF

d_call: TRBD2
clone_size: .
j_call: TRBJ2-7
v_call: TRBV5-4
cdr3_nt: TGTGCCAGCAGCCTCACTAGCGGGAGCTTTGGCGAGCAGTACTTC
cdr3_aa: CASSLTSGSFGEQYF

d_call: .
clone_size: few
j_call: TRBJ2-7
v_call: TRBV7-8
cdr3_nt: TGTGCCAGCAGCCCCCGCCTGGGGAGTGTAGACGAGCAGTACTTC
cdr3_aa: CASSPRLGSVDEQYF

d_call: TRBD2
clone_size: .
j_call: TRBJ2-5
v_call: TRBV7-9
cdr3_nt: TGTGCCAGCAGCGGATGGACTAGCGGGTCGTACCAAGAGACCCAGTACTTC
cdr3_aa: CASSGWTSGSYQETQYF

d_call: .
clone_size: .
j_call: TRBJ2-7
v_call: TRBV6-5
cdr3_nt: TGTGCCAGCAGTTACTCGGGGCAGTCCGGCTCCTACGAGCAGTACTTC
cdr3_aa: CASSYSGQSGSYEQYF

d_call: TRBD2
clone_size: once
j_call: TRBJ2-7
v_call: TRBV6-6
cdr3_nt: TGTGCCAGCAGTCGACTAGCGGGAGGAAACGAGCAGTACTTC
cdr3_aa: CASSRLAGGNEQYF

d_call: TRBD2
clone_size: .
j_call: TRBJ2-1
v_call: TRBV9
cdr3_nt: TGTGCCAGCAGCGCCCGGGGGGGGACTGACTACAATGAGCAGTTCTTC
cdr3_aa: CASSARGGTDYNEQFF

d_call: TRBD2
clone_size: .
j_call: TRBJ2-7
v_call: TRBV19
cdr3_nt: TGTGCCAGTAGTTCTCGGACTAGCGGGAACTTCTACGAGCAGTACTTC
cdr3_aa: CASSSRTSGNFYEQYF

d_call: .
clone_size: .
j_call: TRBJ1-1
v_call: TRBV18
cdr3_nt: TGTGCCAGCTCACCCCAGGTGTTGGGCACTGAAGCTTTCTTT
cdr3_aa: CASSPQVLGTEAFF

d_call: TRBD2
clone_size: .
j_call: TRBJ2-1
v_call: TRBV4-2
cdr3_nt: TGTGCCAGCAGCCAGAATCCAGCGGGAGGTGGGAATGAGCAGTTCTTC
cdr3_aa: CASSQNPAGGGNEQFF

d_call: .
clone_size: .
j_call: TRBJ2-2
v_call: TRBV7-6
cdr3_nt: TGTGCCAGCAGCTTAGGGGGGGACACCGGGGAGCTGTTTTTT
cdr3_aa: CASSLGGDTGELFF

d_call: TRBD1
clone_size: .
j_call: TRBJ2-7
v_call: TRBV28
cdr3_nt: TGTGCCAGCAGTACCGCCGGGACAGCCCCCTACGAGCAGTACTTC
cdr3_aa: CASSTAGTAPYEQYF

d_call: .
clone_size: .
j_call: TRBJ2-2
v_call: TRBV11-3
cdr3_nt: TGTGCCAGCAGCTTGGGCAGCTCGAACACCGGGGAGCTGTTTTTT
cdr3_aa: CASSLGSSNTGELFF

d_call: TRBD2
clone_size: .
j_call: TRBJ2-5
v_call: TRBV9
cdr3_nt: TGTGCCAGCAGCGTAGGGCGGCTAGCGGGAGGGCCGTGGGAGACCCAGTACTTC
cdr3_aa: CASSVGRLAGGPWETQYF

d_call: TRBD1
clone_size: .
j_call: TRBJ2-2
v_call: TRBV5-4
cdr3_nt: TGTGCCAGCAGAACGGGACAGGGGGCTTCCGGGGAGCTGTTTTTT
cdr3_aa: CASRTGQGASGELFF

d_call: .
clone_size: .
j_call: TRBJ1-2
v_call: TRBV7-9
cdr3_nt: TGTGCCAGCAGCTTAGAGACAGGAAGACTAGCCTATGGCTACACCTTC
cdr3_aa: CASSLETGRLAYGYTF

d_call: .
clone_size: .
j_call: TRBJ1-6
v_call: TRBV28
cdr3_nt: TGTGCCAGCAGTTTTCCGGGACACTATAATTCACCCCTCCACTTT
cdr3_aa: CASSFPGHYNSPLHF

d_call: TRBD1
clone_size: .
j_call: TRBJ1-1
v_call: TRBV28
cdr3_nt: TGTGCCAGCAGATTTGACAGGGTAGTCACTGAAGCTTTCTTT
cdr3_aa: CASRFDRVVTEAFF

d_call: TRBD2
clone_size: .
j_call: TRBJ2-7
v_call: TRBV7-2
cdr3_nt: TGTGCCAGCAGCTTAGCGCGGGAGTGGGCCTACGAGCAGTACTTC
cdr3_aa: CASSLAREWAYEQYF

d_call: TRBD2
clone_size: .
j_call: TRBJ2-5
v_call: TRBV7-3
cdr3_nt: TGTGCCAGCAGCTCCGGGACTAGACGCCCGCTATACTTC
cdr3_aa: CASSSGTRRPLYF

d_call: .
clone_size: .
j_call: TRBJ1-4
v_call: TRBV6-5
cdr3_nt: TGTGCCAGCAGTTACTCGACGGGGGGACTAGGTGAAAAACTGTTTTTT
cdr3_aa: CASSYSTGGLGEKLFF

d_call: .
clone_size: .
j_call: TRBJ1-5
v_call: TRBV6-1
cdr3_nt: TGTGCCAGCAGTGAAGGACGGGTAAATCAGCCCCAGCATTTT
cdr3_aa: CASSEGRVNQPQHF

d_call: .
clone_size: .
j_call: TRBJ1-2
v_call: TRBV5-1
cdr3_nt: TGCGCCAGCAGCTTGGAGGAGGGGGGGCCTTTTTATGGCTACACCTTC
cdr3_aa: CASSLEEGGPFYGYTF

d_call: TRBD1
clone_size: .
j_call: TRBJ1-2
v_call: TRBV18
cdr3_nt: TGTGCCAGCTCACCCACGACAGGGGAGGGCTATGGCTACACCTTC
cdr3_aa: CASSPTTGEGYGYTF

d_call: TRBD1
clone_size: .
j_call: TRBJ1-2
v_call: TRBV30
cdr3_nt: TGTGCCTGGGACAGGGGGACCTATGGCTACACCTTC
cdr3_aa: CAWDRGTYGYTF